Below are 30 T cell receptor beta chains sequenced from a single sample in a study of shared clonotypes between healthy human individuals. Data came from immunoSEQ multiplex PCR; TCRdb stores just in-frame clones and leaves some out. The repertoire consists of about 990,000 clones, with approximately 80% occurring once and the leading ten covering under 0.8%. Sequences were obtained from memory CD4+ T cells from PBMCs. Subset of the sample: CD45RA-negative fraction. The origin of the receptors is a man aged 18-30 years in good health. Some clones in this sample may be carry-over from other donors' samples.

The V gene is TRBV2, the J gene TRBJ1-3; 7 bases agree with TRBD1. This CDR3 contains 13 residues. Germline loops: CDR1 SNHLY, CDR2 FYNNEI. With 8 bases clipped from V and 2 bases from J, the junction kept 3 bases outside the gene matches. The CDR3 loop is CASGQDTGNTIYF. The DNA of the CDR3 is TGTGCCAGCGGACAGGATACTGGAAACACCATATATTTT.

On this clone itself: The same CDR3 also results from other DNA sequences found in this sample. The V gene is TRBV18, the J gene TRBJ2-7; D ambiguous. Looked up from germline, CDR1 is KGHSH and CDR2 is LQKENI. V dropped 3 bases and J dropped 2 bases, with 5 bases sitting between them. The CDR3 is 12 residues long. The CDR3 here is CASSPRAYEQYF. CDR3 DNA: TGTGCCAGCTCACCTAGAGCCTACGAGCAGTACTTC. Looking up the rest from reference TRBV18 and TRBJ2-7 gives the full variable domain: NAGVMQNPRHLVRRRGQEARLRCSPMKGHSHVYWYRQLPEEGLKFMVYLQKENIIDESGMPKERFSAEFPKEGPSILRIQQVVRGDSAAYFCASSPRAYEQYFGPGTRLTVT.

The CDR3 nucleotides read TGTGCCAGCAGCCCATTCCTTGGACAGATTTATGAGCAGTTCTTC. Residues: CASSPFLGQIYEQFF. The rearrangement uses TRBV11-2 and TRBJ2-1; tentatively, D is TRBD1 (6 bases). This CDR3 has 15 residues. Trimming cost V 5 bases and J 8 bases, with 19 bases left between them. Germline CDR1 SGHAT, CDR2 FQNNGV.

The rearrangement joins TRBV7-9 to TRBJ2-5; TRBD2 matches at 13 bases. The DNA end is more similar to TRBJ2-7, so the J call may be wrong. CDR3 size: 15 residues. Germline lookup yields CDR1 SEHNR and CDR2 FQNEAQ (reference sequence). CDR3 coding DNA: TGTGCCAGCAGCTCCCGGACTAGCGGGAGCTACGAGCAGTACTTC. It is translated as CASSSRTSGSYEQYF.

The chain has TRBV4-3 and TRBJ2-1; TRBD2 is a possible D gene (5 bases). Per germline, CDR1 LGHNA and CDR2 YSLEER. This CDR3 is built from 14 residues. V was cut by 0 bases and J by 7 bases, with 10 bases left in between. CDR3 nucleotides: TGCGCCAGCAGCCAAGATATATGGACTAATGAGCAGTTCTTC. The encoded protein is CASSQDIWTNEQFF.

This CDR3 is CAISESGGAQPQHF. The CDR3 DNA is TGTGCCATCAGTGAGTCGGGAGGGGCTCAGCCCCAGCATTTT. V usage is TRBV10-3 and J usage is TRBJ1-5; tentatively, D is TRBD1 (5 bases). CDR3 length: 14 amino acids. The germline V gene encodes CDR1 ENHRY and CDR2 SYGVKD. Trimming took off 0 bases at V and 6 bases at J, with 9 bases between the two ends.

Remarks on this clone: A far larger clone is a single base away, which makes a read error likely. The V and J genes are TRBV20-1 and TRBJ1-1; no clear D gene. CDR3 length: 11 amino acids. V lost 7 bases and J lost 4, with 10 bases in between. Germline V gives CDR1 DFQATT, CDR2 SNEGSKA (reference sequence). CDR3 nucleotides: TGCAGTGTCCGCCCGGCCACTGAAGCTTTCTTT. Amino acid sequence: CSVRPATEAFF.

This clone has more than one count but fewer than ten. This chain links TRBV11-2 with TRBJ2-7, with 9 bases aligning to TRBD1. Trimming at V came to 2 bases and at J to 2 bases, leaving 4 bases not matched to a gene. Germline CDR1 reads SGHAT; CDR2 reads FQNNGV. The CDR3 has 15 residues. The CDR3, as DNA: TGTGCCAGCAGCTTATCGACAGGGGGTACCTACGAGCAGTACTTC. It translates to CASSLSTGGTYEQYF.

The V call is TRBV5-1, the J call TRBJ2-7; tentatively, D is TRBD1 (6 bases). This CDR3 has 13 amino acids. Looked up from germline, CDR1 is SGHRS and CDR2 is YFSETQ. The V end lost 3 bases, the J end lost 6 bases, and 13 bases lay between the germline ends. The CDR3 nucleotides are TGCGCCAGCAGCTCGACAGGACCCCTCGAGCAGTACTTC. Protein: CASSSTGPLEQYF.

This chain joins TRBV6-5 and TRBJ1-2; TRBD1 agrees at 8 bases. Trimming cost V 6 bases and J 7 bases; bases outside gene matches: 13. CDR3 length equals 15 residues. Germline loops: CDR1 MNHEY, CDR2 SVGAGI. The DNA for the CDR3 is TGTGCCAGCAGCGAGACGGACAGGGAGGTTGGTGGCTACACCTTC. Its protein is CASSETDREVGGYTF.

DNA of the CDR3: TGTGCCAGCAGCTTCCGGACAGGGGCGTACACAGATACGCAGTATTTT. Translation: CASSFRTGAYTDTQYF. This chain uses TRBV11-3 with TRBJ2-3; 9 bases match TRBD1. Germline values: CDR1 SGHNT, CDR2 YENEEA. Trimming removed 3 bases from V and 2 bases from J; junction bases left unmatched: 6. The CDR3 covers 16 residues.

This clone was detected a few times. The chain joins TRBV11-2 to TRBJ1-1; D unresolved. The germline gives CDR1 SGHAT, CDR2 FQNNGV. Trimming cost V 4 bases and J 10 bases, with 13 bases left between them. The CDR3 length is 12 residues. The CDR3 bases are TGTGCCAGCAGCTCGAACGGACGTGGAGCTTTCTTT. It is translated as CASSSNGRGAFF.

In its sample, this clone was seen a few times. The rearrangement joins TRBV28 to TRBJ2-7; TRBD2 matches at 8 bases. There are 13 residues in the CDR3. In germline, CDR1 is MDHEN, CDR2 SYDVKM. Trimming cost V 6 bases and J 5 bases; bases outside gene matches: 6. CDR3 sequence reads: CASRPPGGHEQYF. In DNA form, the CDR3 reads TGTGCCAGCAGGCCCCCGGGGGGGCACGAGCAGTACTTC. The full variable domain, completed using reference TRBV28 and TRBJ2-7, is DVKVTQSSRYLVKRTGEKVFLECVQDMDHENMFWYRQDPGLGLRLIYFSYDVKMKEKGDIPEGYSVSREKKERFSLILESASTNQTSMYLCASRPPGGHEQYFGPGTRLTVT.

Details on this clone: Other DNA sequences in the sample encode the same CDR3. The V gene is TRBV25-1, the J gene TRBJ2-5; perhaps TRBD1 as D (5 bases). Germline V CDR1 and CDR2: MGHDK, SYGVNS. The V end was cut by 2 bases, the J end by 5 bases, with 9 bases between. This CDR3 spans 13 amino acids. The CDR3 protein is CASSEGARETQYF. DNA for the CDR3: TGTGCCAGCAGTGAAGGGGCCAGGGAGACCCAGTACTTC.

This clone appeared a single time. This chain links TRBV5-4 with TRBJ1-3; 8 bases match TRBD1. V shed 4 bases and J 4 bases; nucleotides not matched to a gene: 13. This CDR3 spans 17 amino acids. CDR1 and CDR2 from the germline V gene are SGHNT and YYREEE (reference sequence). CDR3 coding DNA: TGTGCCAGCAGCGGAGGAGCCCCTGACAGGGGCGGAAACACCATATATTTT. Encoded protein: CASSGGAPDRGGNTIYF.

The chain employs TRBV6-1 and TRBJ1-5; unclear D gene. Trimming left V 4 bases short and J 0 bases short, with 7 bases between. Germline V gives CDR1 MNHNS, CDR2 SASEGT. The CDR3 length is 14 residues. In DNA form, the CDR3 reads TGTGCCAGCAGTGGCGGATATAGCAATCAGCCCCAGCATTTT. It codes for CASSGGYSNQPQHF.

The rearrangement joins TRBV10-3 to TRBJ2-3; possible D gene TRBD1, 5 bases. There are 14 residues in the CDR3. Germline V gene sequence: CDR1 ENHRY, CDR2 SYGVKD. V lost 4 bases to trimming and J lost 3 bases, with 11 bases between them. This CDR3 is CAISVSGKTDTQYF. The CDR3 nucleotides are TGTGCCATCAGTGTTTCAGGGAAGACAGATACGCAGTATTTT.

The chain has TRBV10-3 and TRBJ1-4; D not resolved. Germline loops: CDR1 ENHRY, CDR2 SYGVKD. Deletions cut 6 bases from V and 0 bases from J, with 17 bases between. This CDR3 region has 17 residues. Here the CDR3 reads CAIRPGRGGATNEKLFF. CDR3 bases: TGTGCCATCAGGCCGGGCCGGGGAGGCGCAACTAATGAAAAACTGTTTTTT.

V is TRBV19 and J is TRBJ2-7; the D gene is possibly TRBD1 (6 bases). Germline loops: CDR1 LNHDA, CDR2 SQIVND (reference sequence). The CDR3 covers 15 residues. Trimming removed 5 bases at V and 0 bases at J, with 14 bases between. The CDR3 protein is CASSSWTASSYEQYF. CDR3 coding DNA: TGTGCCAGTAGTTCTTGGACAGCCAGCTCCTACGAGCAGTACTTC.

This clone has only a few counts. Other nucleotide sequences from this sample produce the same CDR3. V and J are TRBV7-8 and TRBJ1-1; D is uncertain. CDR1 and CDR2 from the germline V gene are SGHVS and FQNEAQ. The CDR3 has 13 residues. V was clipped by 1 base and J by 0 bases, with 3 bases between them. The CDR3: CASSLVVNTEAFF. The CDR3 DNA reads TGTGCCAGCAGCTTAGTGGTGAACACTGAAGCTTTCTTT.

This sequence joins TRBV5-1 and TRBJ1-2, with 10 bases lining up with TRBD1. V dropped 4 bases and J dropped 4; count of bases not matched to a gene: 7. The CDR3 is made up of 15 amino acids. Per the germline V gene, CDR1 is SGHRS and CDR2 is YFSETQ. In DNA form, the CDR3 reads TGCGCCAGCAGCCAGGGGACAGGGGATGGCTATGGCTACACCTTC. This codes for CASSQGTGDGYGYTF.

The V and J genes are TRBV25-1 and TRBJ2-5; D call uncertain. CDR1 is MGHDK, CDR2 SYGVNS, per germline. V was cut by 1 base and J by 0 bases, with 3 bases left in between. The CDR3 loop spans 13 amino acids. CDR3 in DNA: TGTGCCAGCAGTGAATCGTACCAAGAGACCCAGTACTTC. It encodes CASSESYQETQYF.

The V call is TRBV18, the J call TRBJ1-3; D is unclear. The CDR3 runs 14 residues. CDR1 and CDR2 (germline): KGHSH, LQKENI. The V end lost 6 bases, the J end lost 4 bases, and 13 bases lay between the germline ends. The CDR3 coding sequence is TGTGCCAGCTCCCGAGAGCAGTACGGAAACACCATATATTTT. This sequence encodes CASSREQYGNTIYF.

The chain links TRBV27 to TRBJ1-2; D perhaps matches TRBD1 (5 bases). V was clipped by 8 bases and J by 2 bases, with 33 bases between them. The CDR3 loop spans 20 amino acids. Germline CDR1 MNHEY, CDR2 SMNVEV (reference sequence). Here the CDR3 DNA reads TGTGCCAGCGGGCAGCAGTTTATTATCCCCAGGGTTGGAAGCAACTATGGCTACACCTTC. Its protein product is CASGQQFIIPRVGSNYGYTF.

As to this clone: The same CDR3 is also encoded by other DNA sequences in this sample. V is TRBV2 and J is TRBJ2-2; D may be TRBD2 (5 bases). CDR1 and CDR2 from the germline V gene are SNHLY and FYNNEI. The length of the CDR3 is 15 residues. V lost 4 bases and J 4 bases, leaving 13 bases between the germline ends. This CDR3 reads CASSVEGSGTGELFF. The CDR3, as DNA: TGTGCCAGCAGTGTTGAGGGCAGTGGCACCGGGGAGCTGTTTTTT.

V is TRBV6-5 and J is TRBJ2-1; the match to TRBD1 covers 12 bases. The CDR3 has 15 amino acids. Trimming at V came to 6 bases and at J to 8 bases, leaving 8 bases not matched to a gene. The germline gives CDR1 MNHEY, CDR2 SVGAGI. The CDR3 region has the DNA TGTGCCAGCAGCCCAGCCGGGACAGGGGGCTATGAGCAGTTCTTC. Translation gives CASSPAGTGGYEQFF.

V is TRBV6-1 and J is TRBJ1-2, with 8 bases matching TRBD1. CDR3 length: 15 amino acids. V dropped 1 base and J dropped 5; count of bases not matched to a gene: 6. Germline CDR1 reads MNHNS; CDR2 reads SASEGT. Here the CDR3 DNA reads TGTGCCAGCAGTGAAGTGGGACAGGCCGAATATGGCTACACCTTC. As protein: CASSEVGQAEYGYTF.

The CDR3 is CASSVAPGDEQFF. For the CDR3, the DNA is TGTGCCAGCAGCGTAGCCCCGGGGGATGAGCAGTTCTTC. The chain joins TRBV9 to TRBJ2-1; weak D call: TRBD2 (6 bases). CDR1 is SGDLS, CDR2 YYNGEE, per germline. Trimming shortened V by 0 bases and J by 8 bases, and 9 bases separated the two germline ends. CDR3 length: 13 residues.

Points on this clone: At the DNA level, this CDR3 is encoded by other sequences in the same sample as well. The chain has TRBV5-1 and TRBJ2-2; the match to TRBD1 covers 9 bases. The CDR3 loop spans 15 amino acids. The V gene end was trimmed by 3 bases and the J gene end by 2 bases; junction bases not matched to a gene: 2. Germline V gives CDR1 SGHRS, CDR2 YFSETQ. This CDR3 is CASSSDRGNTGELFF. The CDR3 DNA sequence: TGCGCCAGCAGCTCGGACAGGGGTAACACCGGGGAGCTGTTTTTT.

CDR3 nucleotides: TGTGCCAGCAGCCGGTTACAGGGAGGTGGCTATGGCTACACCTTC. Translating gives CASSRLQGGGYGYTF. The gene calls are TRBV6-6 and TRBJ1-2; TRBD1 is a possible D gene (6 bases). Trimming cost V 6 bases and J 4 bases, with 18 bases left between them. Germline assignment: CDR1 MNHNY and CDR2 SVGAGI (reference sequence). The CDR3 consists of 15 residues.